The 20 T cell receptor beta chains below all came from one sample that was sequenced in a study of cytotoxic CD8 clonotypes in ibrutinib-treated CLL. The repertoire was sequenced with immunoSEQ multiplex PCR; TCRdb's copy has only in-frame clones and lacks some. The repertoire holds more than 200,000 clones, with about 75% as singletons. This material consisted of PBMCs, taken after 12 months of ibrutinib treatment. The receptors derive from a human donor with chronic lymphocytic leukemia.

This chain links TRBV2 with TRBJ1-5; possible D gene TRBD1, 5 bases. Deletions cut 3 bases from V and 7 bases from J, with 13 bases between. This CDR3 contains 14 residues. Per germline, CDR1 SNHLY and CDR2 FYNNEI. This CDR3 reads CASSDWGVRQPQHF. For the CDR3, the DNA is TGTGCCAGCAGTGACTGGGGCGTCAGGCAGCCCCAGCATTTT. Combining the CDR3 with reference TRBV2 and TRBJ1-5 gives the whole variable domain EPEVTQTPSHQVTQMGQEVILRCVPISNHLYFYWYRQILGQKVEFLVSFYNNEISEKSEIFDDQFSVERPDGSNFTLKIRSTKLEDSAMYFCASSDWGVRQPQHFGDGTRLSIL.

This chain links TRBV5-1 with TRBJ2-3, with 7 positions matching TRBD1. V shed 1 base and J 3 bases; nucleotides not matched to a gene: 5. Germline CDR1 and CDR2: SGHRS and YFSETQ. The CDR3 consists of 15 residues. For the CDR3, the DNA is TGCGCCAGCAGCTTGAGAGGGGGCCGGACAGATACGCAGTATTTT. Protein sequence: CASSLRGGRTDTQYF.

As regards this clone: One junction end does not reproduce the germline sequence, and a read error may be involved. The V and J genes are TRBV4-1 and TRBJ2-7; 7 bases align to TRBD2. Per the germline V gene, CDR1 is MGHRA and CDR2 is YSYEKL. This CDR3 comprises 15 residues. The chain's CDR3 is CASSQDLRTRDERYF. The CDR3, as DNA: TGCGCCAGCAGCCAAGATCTGCGGACTAGGGACGAGCGGTACTTC.

The V and J genes are TRBV7-8 and TRBJ1-3; D is unclear. Germline V gene data show CDR1 as SGHVS and CDR2 as FQNEAQ. The CDR3 has 15 amino acids. The V end lost 8 bases, the J end lost 0 bases, and 14 bases lay between the germline ends. The CDR3 DNA is TGTGCCAGCCAAATGGAGGGAAACTCTGGAAACACCATATATTTT. The encoded protein is CASQMEGNSGNTIYF.

This chain connects TRBV4-1 to TRBJ1-1, with 7 nucleotides matching TRBD1. Germline CDR1 is MGHRA and CDR2 is YSYEKL. Trimming cost V 4 bases and J 4 bases; bases outside gene matches: 6. The CDR3 contains 14 residues. In nucleotides, the CDR3 is TGCGCCAGCAGCCTACTACAGGGGTCCACTGAAGCTTTCTTT. Protein: CASSLLQGSTEAFF.

The CDR3 nucleotides are TGCAGCACCCGGATGAGCACAGATACGCAGTATTTT. Translated, it gives CSTRMSTDTQYF. The V gene is TRBV29-1, the J gene TRBJ2-3; D ambiguous. CDR3 length: 12 amino acids. The germline gives CDR1 SQVTM, CDR2 ANQGSEA. V shed 8 bases and J shed 0 bases, with 9 bases lying between them.

V is TRBV29-1 and J is TRBJ1-4; D is unclear. The length of the CDR3 is 13 residues. The V gene's germline CDR1 is SQVTM and CDR2 ANQGSEA. Trimming removed 4 bases from V and 8 bases from J, with 14 bases in between. CDR3 sequence: CSVATRRREKLFF. DNA of the CDR3: TGCAGCGTTGCGACTCGCCGAAGGGAAAAACTGTTTTTT.

This sequence joins TRBV7-2 and TRBJ2-5; the D is unclear. Per the germline V gene, CDR1 is SGHTA and CDR2 is FQGNSA. This CDR3 has 12 amino acids. With 3 bases removed from V and 2 bases from J, the gap between germline ends came to 4 bases. CDR3 residues: CASSFRQETQYF. The CDR3 DNA is TGTGCCAGCAGCTTCCGGCAAGAGACCCAGTACTTC.

This sequence joins TRBV5-1 and TRBJ2-3; D possibly corresponds to TRBD2 (6 bases). Trimming took 6 bases from V and 0 from J, leaving 11 bases between them. There are 14 residues in the CDR3. Germline V gene lookup returns CDR1 SGHRS and CDR2 YFSETQ. CDR3 sequence: CASTRGGSTDTQYF. In nucleotides, the CDR3 is TGCGCCAGCACCCGCGGAGGGAGCACAGATACGCAGTATTTT.

V and J are TRBV6-6 and TRBJ1-5; weak D call: TRBD1 (5 bases). Trimming shortened V by 6 bases and J by 5 bases, and 8 bases separated the two germline ends. Germline V gene data show CDR1 as MNHNY and CDR2 as SVGAGI (reference sequence). The CDR3 totals 12 residues. CDR3 DNA sequence: TGTGCCAGCAGGGGGGGTGATCAGCCCCAGCATTTT. This encodes CASRGGDQPQHF.

The gene calls are TRBV29-1 and TRBJ2-3; D may be TRBD2 (5 bases). Germline CDR1 and CDR2: SQVTM and ANQGSEA. Trimming took 6 bases from V and 7 from J, leaving 14 bases between them. This CDR3 comprises 12 residues. As DNA, the CDR3 is TGCAGCGTACGGGATACTAGAAATACGCAGTATTTT. This gives the protein CSVRDTRNTQYF.

This sequence joins TRBV4-1 and TRBJ2-7; D gene uncertain. Germline-derived CDR1 and CDR2 are MGHRA and YSYEKL. V lost 1 base, J lost 4 bases, and 8 bases lay in between. The CDR3 covers 13 residues. The CDR3 coding sequence is TGCGCCAGCAGCCAAGTGGTGGGATACGAGCAGTACTTC. It specifies CASSQVVGYEQYF.

The chain recombines TRBV6-6 with TRBJ2-7; the match to TRBD1 covers 7 bases. The CDR3 loop spans 12 amino acids. From germline, CDR1 is MNHNY and CDR2 SVGAGI (reference sequence). Trimming cost V 6 bases and J 2 bases; bases outside gene matches: 1. This CDR3 reads CASRGQTYEQYF. Written as DNA, the CDR3 is TGTGCCAGCAGGGGACAGACCTACGAGCAGTACTTC.

V usage is TRBV19 and J usage is TRBJ1-2; 8 bases agree with TRBD1. The CDR3 has 15 amino acids. The J segment lost 7 bases and the V segment lost 8 bases, leaving 15 bases of the junction unmatched. The germline V gene encodes CDR1 LNHDA and CDR2 SQIVND (reference sequence). The CDR3 DNA reads as TGTGCCAGTCTCCCCCCAGGACAGGGAAGCTTTGGCTACACCTTC. Translated, it gives CASLPPGQGSFGYTF.

This clone has a handful of counts. Additional DNA sequences in this sample encode the identical CDR3. The gene calls are TRBV19 and TRBJ1-5; D gene ambiguous. The CDR3 consists of 15 residues. The ends were cut back, 4 bases at V and 1 base at J, with 11 bases in the middle. Germline assignment: CDR1 LNHDA and CDR2 SQIVND (reference sequence). CDR3: CASSTDRGSNQPQHF. In DNA, the CDR3 is TGTGCCAGTAGTACCGACCGAGGGAGCAATCAGCCCCAGCATTTT. The variable domain in full, with the rest retrieved from reference TRBV19 and TRBJ1-5, is DGGITQSPKYLFRKEGQNVTLSCEQNLNHDAMYWYRQDPGQGLRLIYYSQIVNDFQKGDIAEGYSVSREKKESFPLTVTSAQKNPTAFYLCASSTDRGSNQPQHFGDGTRLSIL.

This chain joins TRBV18 and TRBJ2-3; D is possibly TRBD2 (6 bases). The germline CDR1 and CDR2 sequences are KGHSH and LQKENI. The CDR3 runs to 14 residues. The V end lost 3 bases, the J end lost 3 bases, and 10 bases lay between the germline ends. CDR3 coding DNA: TGTGCCAGCTCACCGATTGCGGGAACAGATACGCAGTATTTT. Its protein product is CASSPIAGTDTQYF.

The gene calls are TRBV19 and TRBJ1-5, with a tentative D call TRBD1 (5 bases). The V and J ends lost 10 bases and 6 bases respectively, with 19 bases between them. The CDR3 has 14 residues. From germline, CDR1 is LNHDA and CDR2 SQIVND (reference sequence). CDR3 coding DNA: TGTGCCACGCGGGGCGAAAGTCAATCTCAGCCCCAGCATTTT. Its protein is CATRGESQSQPQHF.

CDR3 DNA: TGTGCCAGTAGTTCAACTCCGGGACAGGGTTACACTGAAGCTTTCTTT. This encodes CASSSTPGQGYTEAFF. J is TRBJ1-1 and V is TRBV19; TRBD1 matches at 9 bases. Germline CDR1 and CDR2: LNHDA and SQIVND (reference sequence). This CDR3 comprises 16 residues. The V segment lost 5 bases and the J segment 3 bases; nucleotides outside the gene matches: 10.

The chain employs TRBV5-1 and TRBJ1-3; D is unresolved. Per the germline V gene, CDR1 is SGHRS and CDR2 is YFSETQ. The CDR3 sequence is 16 residues long. With 4 bases removed from V and 0 bases from J, the gap between germline ends came to 14 bases. CDR3 sequence: CASSPVASRSGNTIYF. The DNA of the CDR3 is TGCGCCAGCAGCCCGGTCGCCAGCCGCTCTGGAAACACCATATATTTT. Based on the CDR3 plus reference TRBV5-1 and TRBJ1-3, the full variable domain is KAGVTQTPRYLIKTRGQQVTLSCSPISGHRSVSWYQQTPGQGLQFLFEYFSETQRNKGNFPGRFSGRQFSNSRSEMNVSTLELGDSALYLCASSPVASRSGNTIYFGEGSWLTVV.

This clone was detected a few times. The rearrangement joins TRBV9 to TRBJ2-1; 16 bases fit TRBD2. Trimming at V came to 4 bases and at J to 9 bases, leaving 10 bases not matched to a gene. The CDR3 covers 17 residues. Germline CDR1 reads SGDLS; CDR2 reads YYNGEE. The CDR3 nucleotides read TGTGCCAGCAGCCCGTTAGGGACTAGCGGGGGGGTCGGTGAGCAGTTCTTC. It translates to CASSPLGTSGGVGEQFF.